The 29 T cell receptor beta chains listed next were all sequenced from one sample in a study of patients and donors after allogeneic stem cell transplantation. TCRdb itself ran the RT-PCR reads through MiXCR, one entry per CDR3 protein. The profile shows about 87,000 distinct CDR3 sequences, just under 5% of them singletons. The sequenced material came from blood, either unsorted or a sorted T cell fraction (not recorded which). These receptors were taken from a human donor who was either an allogeneic HSCT recipient or a stem cell or donor lymphocyte infusion donor (not recorded which). It is not recorded whose cells these are; they may come from a transplant donor.

This clonotype was picked up a small number of times. The chain joins TRBV5-5 to TRBJ1-6; 7 positions agree with TRBD1. There are 15 residues in the CDR3. The germline CDR1 and CDR2 sequences are SGHKS and YYEKEE (reference sequence). J was trimmed by 8 bases and V by 4 bases; bases with no gene match: 9. In DNA, the CDR3 is TGTGCCAGCAGCGGGCAGGGGGGTTGGGATTCACCCCTCCACTTT. It encodes CASSGQGGWDSPLHF.

This clonotype has only a few counts. CDR3: CASSPKGGDVNSNQPQHF. The CDR3 DNA sequence: TGTGCCAGCAGTCCCAAGGGAGGGGATGTTAATAGCAATCAGCCCCAGCATTTT. This chain connects TRBV6-1 to TRBJ1-5, with a tentative D call TRBD1 (5 bases). V dropped 5 bases and J dropped 0 bases, with 20 bases sitting between them. The length of the CDR3 is 18 residues. Germline loops: CDR1 MNHNS, CDR2 SASEGT.

This clonotype has a handful of counts. The CDR3 DNA is TGTGCCAGCAGTGAATACCCCGAAGCTTCACCCCTCCACTTT. Translating gives CASSEYPEASPLHF. The chain combines TRBV25-1 with TRBJ1-6; D is undetermined. The V end lost 0 bases, the J end lost 9 bases, and 9 bases lay between the germline ends. The CDR3 runs 14 residues. From germline, CDR1 is MGHDK and CDR2 SYGVNS. Together with reference TRBV25-1 and TRBJ1-6, the CDR3 gives the full variable domain: EADIYQTPRYLVIGTGKKITLECSQTMGHDKMYWYQQDPGMELHLIHYSYGVNSTEKGDLSSESTVSRIRTEHFPLTLESARPSHTSQYLCASSEYPEASPLHFGNGTRLTVT.

This clonotype was detected only a few times. The J gene is TRBJ1-2, the V gene TRBV19, with 7 bases fitting TRBD1. Germline lookup yields CDR1 LNHDA and CDR2 SQIVND (reference sequence). The CDR3 length is 18 residues. The ends lost 3 bases at V and 4 bases at J; junction bases unmatched: 17. CDR3 in DNA: TGTGCCAGTAGTATTATTTATGTCGGGGACAGCCTAACCTATGGCTACACCTTC. Residues: CASSIIYVGDSLTYGYTF.

This clonotype has at least ten counts. The chain has TRBV11-2 and TRBJ2-4; 8 nucleotides match TRBD1. The J segment lost 0 bases and the V segment lost 5 bases, leaving 9 bases of the junction unmatched. The V gene's germline CDR1 is SGHAT and CDR2 FQNNGV. The length of the CDR3 is 17 residues. DNA of the CDR3: TGTGCCAGCAGCCCTCGGACAGGGTCCATAGCCAAAAACATTCAGTACTTC. This translates into CASSPRTGSIAKNIQYF.

This clonotype was recorded many times. The chain links TRBV7-8 to TRBJ2-7, with TRBD1 as a possible D gene (6 bases). CDR3 length: 12 amino acids. Germline V CDR1 and CDR2: SGHVS, FQNEAQ. V dropped 5 bases and J dropped 9 bases, with 14 bases sitting between them. The CDR3 spells CASSHRVSGQYF. The CDR3 region has the DNA TGTGCCAGCAGCCACAGGGTATCGGGGCAGTACTTC.

This clonotype was seen only a few times. V is TRBV20-1 and J is TRBJ2-3; D gene unclear. Germline V lookup: CDR1 DFQATT, CDR2 SNEGSKA (reference sequence). This CDR3 comprises 15 residues. The germline V and J ends were trimmed by 1 base and 4 bases, with 15 bases remaining between them. The CDR3 spells CSARARSLVPDTQYF. CDR3 in DNA: TGCAGTGCTAGAGCCCGCTCACTGGTCCCAGATACGCAGTATTTT.

The sample holds many counts of this clonotype. The gene calls are TRBV7-6 and TRBJ2-7, with 7 nucleotides matching TRBD1. The CDR3 is made up of 14 amino acids. Germline CDR1 is SGHVS and CDR2 is FNYEAQ. The V gene end was trimmed by 1 base and the J gene end by 4 bases; junction bases not matched to a gene: 4. The CDR3 is CASSLEARGYEQYF. CDR3 bases: TGTGCCAGCAGCTTAGAGGCCAGGGGGTACGAGCAGTACTTC.

This clonotype was recorded at least ten times. The rearrangement links TRBV24-1 to TRBJ1-1; no clear D. Trimming cost V 4 bases and J 0 bases, with 17 bases left between them. Germline CDR1 is KGHDR and CDR2 is SFDVKD. This CDR3 spans 17 amino acids. The CDR3 DNA reads TGTGCCACCAGTGACACCGGAGGATGGGTTATGAACACTGAAGCTTTCTTT. Its translation: CATSDTGGWVMNTEAFF.

The J gene is TRBJ1-2, the V gene TRBV4-1; TRBD1 is a possible D gene (5 bases). Germline CDR1 MGHRA, CDR2 YSYEKL. V was cut by 1 base and J by 3 bases, with 9 bases left in between. The CDR3 runs to 14 residues. CDR3: CASSQARGDYGYTF. The CDR3 coding sequence is TGCGCCAGCAGCCAAGCTAGGGGCGACTATGGCTACACCTTC.

This clonotype was observed at least ten times. This chain connects TRBV9 to TRBJ2-2, with D perhaps being TRBD1 or TRBD2 (6 bases each). The CDR3 is made up of 16 amino acids. V gave up 1 base and J gave up 1 base, with 11 bases separating them. Germline V gives CDR1 SGDLS, CDR2 YYNGEE. CDR3 nucleotide sequence: TGTGCCAGCAGCGTATACGGGGGCCAGAACACCGGGGAGCTGTTTTTT. Protein product: CASSVYGGQNTGELFF.

This clonotype was detected many times. V is TRBV7-2 and J is TRBJ2-3, with D uncertain. Per germline, CDR1 SGHTA and CDR2 FQGNSA. V dropped 5 bases and J dropped 5 bases, with 8 bases sitting between them. CDR3 length: 12 residues. In DNA, the CDR3 is TGTGCCAGCAGCCCAAACGTAGATACGCAGTATTTT. Translation gives CASSPNVDTQYF.

CDR3 DNA: TGTGCCAGCAGGCCCGGGGGTTCAGGCAATCAGCCCCAGCATTTT. The encoded protein is CASRPGGSGNQPQHF. V gene TRBV28 combines with J gene TRBJ1-5; the D gene is possibly TRBD1 (5 bases). Per the germline V gene, CDR1 is MDHEN and CDR2 is SYDVKM. The CDR3 consists of 15 residues. Trimming removed 6 bases from V and 2 bases from J, with 14 bases in between. Filled out from reference TRBV28 and TRBJ1-5, the complete variable domain reads DVKVTQSSRYLVKRTGEKVFLECVQDMDHENMFWYRQDPGLGLRLIYFSYDVKMKEKGDIPEGYSVSREKKERFSLILESASTNQTSMYLCASRPGGSGNQPQHFGDGTRLSIL.

This clonotype showed up many times. This chain connects TRBV13 to TRBJ1-1; no definite D call. The CDR3 contains 13 residues. In germline, CDR1 is PRHDT, CDR2 FYEKMQ (reference sequence). V lost 5 bases to trimming and J lost 4 bases, with 11 bases between them. The CDR3 loop reads CASSLQESTEAFF. CDR3 in DNA: TGTGCCAGCAGCCTCCAGGAGAGCACTGAAGCTTTCTTT.

Ten or more counts support this clonotype. This chain joins TRBV5-1 and TRBJ2-3; D remains ambiguous. V was pared by 1 base and J by 0 bases, with 6 bases between. The CDR3 spans 14 residues. Germline CDR1 reads SGHRS; CDR2 reads YFSETQ. Written as DNA, the CDR3 is TGCGCCAGCAGCTTGCAGACTAGCACAGATACGCAGTATTTT. Its protein product is CASSLQTSTDTQYF.

CDR3 in DNA: TGTGCCAGCAGTTACTCGGGGAAGGGTGGGGGCACTGAAGCTTTCTTT. The encoded protein is CASSYSGKGGGTEAFF. This sequence joins TRBV6-2 or TRBV6-3 and TRBJ1-1; D possibly corresponds to TRBD1 (5 bases). The CDR3 loop spans 16 amino acids. Trimming cost V 0 bases and J 4 bases, with 15 bases left between them. Germline lookup yields CDR1 MNHEY and CDR2 SVGEGT.

This clonotype was observed at least ten times. This chain uses TRBV7-9 with TRBJ2-5, with 8 bases identical to TRBD2. The CDR3 totals 14 residues. Germline V gene sequence: CDR1 SEHNR, CDR2 FQNEAQ (reference sequence). V dropped 5 bases and J dropped 2; count of bases not matched to a gene: 4. The DNA for the CDR3 is TGTGCCAGCAGCCCAGGGACTAGACAAGAGACCCAGTACTTC. Protein product: CASSPGTRQETQYF.

The rearrangement uses TRBV27 and TRBJ1-4, with D perhaps TRBD1 (6 bases). CDR3 length equals 16 residues. Germline-derived CDR1 and CDR2 are MNHEY and SMNVEV (reference sequence). V was trimmed by 6 bases and J by 2 bases, leaving 16 bases between them. CDR3 DNA: TGTGCCAGCAGCACCAAAGGGGGGGCCACTAATGAAAAACTGTTTTTT. Translation gives CASSTKGGATNEKLFF.

The sample holds many counts of this clonotype. The chain carries TRBV3-1 and TRBJ2-7; D is possibly TRBD2 (5 bases). Germline V gene data show CDR1 as LGHDT and CDR2 as YNNKEL (reference sequence). The V end was cut by 1 base, the J end by 3 bases, with 13 bases between. The CDR3 contains 15 residues. The CDR3 DNA reads TGTGCCAGCAGCCAAGTGGCCCACGAGGGCTACGAGCAGTACTTC. Translated: CASSQVAHEGYEQYF.

This chain connects TRBV27 to TRBJ2-3; no clear D gene. The V end lost 9 bases, the J end lost 1 base, and 20 bases lay between the germline ends. In germline, CDR1 is MNHEY, CDR2 SMNVEV (reference sequence). The CDR3 consists of 16 residues. CDR3 in amino acids: CASKHGSGHGTDTQYF. For the CDR3, the DNA is TGTGCCAGTAAACACGGGTCAGGTCATGGCACAGATACGCAGTATTTT.

This clonotype was seen a few times. The CDR3 region is CASSLRTADTEAFF. The CDR3 nucleotides read TGTGCCAGCAGCCTAAGAACAGCGGACACTGAAGCTTTCTTT. V is TRBV7-9 and J is TRBJ1-1; D is uncertain. V gave up 5 bases and J gave up 3 bases, with 13 bases separating them. CDR1 is SEHNR and CDR2 is FQNEAQ in the germline V gene (reference sequence). The CDR3 has 14 amino acids.

This clonotype was counted at least ten times. This chain connects TRBV18 to TRBJ2-1; TRBD2 agrees at 7 bases. Trimming removed 4 bases from V and 6 bases from J; junction bases left unmatched: 6. This CDR3 is built from 14 residues. Germline V gene sequence: CDR1 KGHSH, CDR2 LQKENI. Here the CDR3 DNA reads TGTGCCAGCTCACGGACTAGGTCGAGCAATGAGCAGTTCTTC. This codes for CASSRTRSSNEQFF. The whole variable domain, filled in from reference TRBV18 and TRBJ2-1, reads NAGVMQNPRHLVRRRGQEARLRCSPMKGHSHVYWYRQLPEEGLKFMVYLQKENIIDESGMPKERFSAEFPKEGPSILRIQQVVRGDSAAYFCASSRTRSSNEQFFGPGTRLTVL.

The chain employs TRBV5-1 and TRBJ2-2; perhaps TRBD2 as D (5 bases). V lost 0 bases to trimming and J lost 10 bases, with 7 bases between them. Germline V gives CDR1 SGHRS, CDR2 YFSETQ. The CDR3 spans 12 residues. The CDR3 loop is CASSLERAELFF. The DNA for the CDR3 is TGCGCCAGCAGCTTGGAGAGGGCGGAGCTGTTTTTT.

This chain connects TRBV6-1 to TRBJ1-5; D not certain. The V end lost 4 bases, the J end lost 7 bases, and 14 bases lay between the germline ends. CDR3 length: 14 amino acids. CDR1 is MNHNS, CDR2 SASEGT, per germline. CDR3 loop: CASSGEGAGQPQHF. In DNA, the CDR3 is TGTGCCAGCAGTGGGGAGGGAGCGGGGCAGCCCCAGCATTTT.

This clonotype was seen repeatedly, ten times or more. The chain uses TRBV20-1 and TRBJ2-1; 13 nucleotides match TRBD2. The CDR3 totals 15 residues. The ends lost 5 bases at V and 5 bases at J; junction bases unmatched: 6. From germline, CDR1 is DFQATT and CDR2 SNEGSKA (reference sequence). The chain's CDR3 is CSACTSGRADNEQFF. The CDR3 DNA reads as TGCAGTGCTTGCACTAGCGGGAGGGCCGACAATGAGCAGTTCTTC.

The sample holds many counts of this clonotype. The chain recombines TRBV15 with TRBJ1-6; possibly TRBD1 for D (5 bases). Germline CDR1 LNHNV, CDR2 YYDKDF (reference sequence). Trimming shortened V by 0 bases and J by 7 bases, and 16 bases separated the two germline ends. This CDR3 has 17 residues. CDR3 DNA sequence: TGTGCCACCAGCAGAGAAAAGGGACGGCCGTTCAATTCACCCCTCCACTTT. The encoded protein is CATSREKGRPFNSPLHF.

This clonotype was observed many times. The genes are TRBV5-1 and TRBJ2-3; 7 nucleotides line up with TRBD2. The CDR3 runs to 15 residues. Germline lookup yields CDR1 SGHRS and CDR2 YFSETQ. Trimming at V came to 7 bases and at J to 1 base, leaving 9 bases not matched to a gene. The DNA for the CDR3 is TGCGCCAGCCGCACCGGGAGCGGGGGCACAGATACGCAGTATTTT. Amino acids: CASRTGSGGTDTQYF.

In its sample, this clonotype was seen a few times. The CDR3 is CSARTTRGETQYF. CDR3 sequence (DNA): TGCAGTGCTAGGACGACTAGGGGCGAGACCCAGTACTTC. The genes are TRBV20-1 and TRBJ2-5; tentatively, D is TRBD2 (6 bases). CDR3 length: 13 residues. Looked up from germline, CDR1 is DFQATT and CDR2 is SNEGSKA (reference sequence). V lost 3 bases to trimming and J lost 5 bases, with 13 bases between them.

This clonotype was counted at least ten times. V is TRBV11-3 and J is TRBJ2-1; 7 bases map to TRBD2. Germline trimming cut 3 bases from V and 4 bases from J; bases unmatched to any gene: 6. The CDR3 contains 15 residues. CDR1 is SGHNT, CDR2 YENEEA, per germline. CDR3 loop: CASSFQGGRYNEQFF. DNA for the CDR3: TGTGCCAGCAGCTTCCAGGGAGGGCGTTACAATGAGCAGTTCTTC.